This TCR beta chain was recorded in a study of immune evolution from preneoplasia to lung adenocarcinoma. The study, taken as a whole, reports: Normal lung had the highest top T cell clone frequencies. Clonality was highest in normal lung, lower in later-stage lesions apparently.

Deletions cut 3 bases from V and 1 base from J, with 1 base between. Germline CDR1 SGHRS, CDR2 YFSETQ. The CDR3 runs to 11 residues. In this sample, this clone turned up once. Its specificity is not known. Assay used: immunoSEQ multiplex PCR; TCRdb lists only in-frame clones, some missing. The sample has roughly 5,000 clones, more than 65% seen once; the top ten hold about 8%. Histologic diagnosis was independently verified by two lung pathologists. This chain uses TRBV5-1 with TRBJ2-5; no definite D call. Sequencing was carried out using FFPE adjacent normal lung tissue. The receptor was isolated from a person aged 60 to 85 with lung adenocarcinoma. This CDR3 is CASSSQETQYF. The DNA for the CDR3 is TGCGCCAGCAGCTCCCAAGAGACCCAGTACTTC.